This T cell receptor (beta chain) was identified in a study of shared clonotypes between healthy human individuals. Study-wide context: Three plates each covered CD4 naive and memory; CD8 naive two, CD8 memory one.

Assay used: immunoSEQ multiplex PCR; TCRdb lists only in-frame clones, some missing. The table shows fewer than 400,000 clones, with about 74% occurring only once. Germline V gene lookup returns CDR1 MNHEY and CDR2 SVGAGI. The J segment lost 4 bases and the V segment lost 4 bases, leaving 9 bases of the junction unmatched. The CDR3 runs to 16 residues. The chain carries TRBV6-5 and TRBJ1-5, with 8 bases that match TRBD1. The origin of this receptor is a man aged 30-40 years in good health. The sample was memory CD4+ T cells sorted from blood. This sample's subset: CD45RA-negative fraction. The CDR3: CASSSRRGQGNQPQHF. CDR3 sequence (DNA): TGTGCCAGCAGTTCCCGCCGAGGACAGGGTAATCAGCCCCAGCATTTT.